This T cell receptor (beta chain) was obtained from a study of T cell responses to AZD1222 COVID-19 vaccine. V was trimmed by 4 bases and J by 0 bases, leaving 13 bases between them. The CDR3 is made up of 15 amino acids. Looked up from germline, CDR1 is MNHEY and CDR2 is SVGAGI. Repertoires were generated with immunoSEQ multiplex PCR, while TCRdb's copy carries only in-frame clones and drops some. Here the sample spans around 99,000 clones, around 90% being singletons. This sample comprised peripheral blood, obtained on day 0 of AZD1222 vaccination. The V call is TRBV6-5, the J call TRBJ2-7, with unresolved D. The receptor's source is an adult in good health. This CDR3 reads CASSSPSDSSYEQYF. The CDR3 DNA is TGTGCCAGCAGTTCCCCATCCGATAGCTCCTACGAGCAGTACTTC.